This TCR beta chain originates from a study of shared clonotypes between healthy human individuals. The CDR3 runs 13 residues. CDR1 MNHNS and CDR2 SASEGT come from the germline V gene. The trim removed 8 bases at V and 2 bases at J, leaving 5 bases unmatched. The study drew all its donors from Caucasian adults living in Nashville, Tennessee. Measured with immunoSEQ multiplex PCR; TCRdb has only the in-frame clones, and not every one. The sample holds over a million clones, approximately 80% seen once. This rearrangement joins TRBV6-1 to TRBJ1-1; 7 bases map to TRBD1. The sequenced sample was memory CD4+ T cells from PBMCs. Subset of the sample: CD45RA-negative fraction. This receptor was taken from a man between 18 and 35 years old in good health. Some clones in this sample may be carry-over from other donors' samples. The CDR3 bases are TGTGCCAGCGTCAGGGGGGGAAACACTGAAGCTTTCTTT. This gives the protein CASVRGGNTEAFF.